This T cell receptor (beta chain) appears in the sequencing data of a study of cytomegalovirus exposure and HLA in healthy donors. Assay used: immunoSEQ multiplex PCR; TCRdb lists only in-frame clones, some missing. The sample yields 150,000 to 200,000 clones, around four fifths seen once. With regard to this clone: What it binds is not known.

The germline V gene encodes CDR1 GTSNPN and CDR2 SVGIG (reference sequence). This CDR3 is built from 12 residues. Trimming shortened V by 0 bases and J by 8 bases, and 7 bases separated the two germline ends. Study-wide points: Generally TCR sequences proved uncommon, though certain public TCRs appeared in numerous donors.

This TCR was sampled from a man aged 25-45 years in good health and CMV-seropositive. The rearrangement joins TRBV30 to TRBJ2-2; D is uncertain. Sequenced material: PBMCs. In DNA, the CDR3 is TGTGCCTGGAGTGTATCTAGGGGGGAGCTGTTTTTT. This translates into CAWSVSRGELFF.